One sample yielded the 28 T cell receptor beta chains listed below, sequenced in a study of T-cell memory formation after mild COVID-19. One entry per CDR3 protein, called by TCRdb with MiXCR from the 5' RACE reads. The table has 250,000 to 300,000 distinct CDR3 sequences, roughly 16% seen once. Material: PBMCs or a T cell subset sorted from them (not recorded which). These receptors were obtained from a man aged 18-30 years who had mild COVID-19 (a few samples of this study predate the infection). Cell type and time point are not known.

This CDR3 is CASSLSAPVTEAFF. The CDR3 coding sequence is TGTGCCAGCAGCTTATCGGCCCCGGTCACTGAAGCTTTCTTT. The V gene is TRBV7-8, the J gene TRBJ1-1; D gene ambiguous. Germline V CDR1 and CDR2: SGHVS, FQNEAQ. Trimming shortened V by 2 bases and J by 4 bases, and 11 bases separated the two germline ends. The CDR3 covers 14 residues. Using reference TRBV7-8 and TRBJ1-1 for the parts outside the CDR3, the full variable domain is GAGVSQSPRYKVAKRGQDVALRCDPISGHVSLFWYQQALGQGPEFLTYFQNEAQLDKSGLPSDRFFAERPEGSVSTLKIQRTQQEDSAVYLCASSLSAPVTEAFFGQGTRLTVV.

This clonotype was recorded at least ten times. The V and J genes are TRBV29-1 and TRBJ2-2; no definite D call. Trimming removed 1 base from V and 0 bases from J, with 9 bases in between. CDR1 is SQVTM and CDR2 is ANQGSEA in the germline V gene. The CDR3 totals 15 residues. The chain's CDR3 is CSVEVLGPNTGELFF. The CDR3 nucleotides read TGCAGCGTTGAAGTTCTCGGGCCGAACACCGGGGAGCTGTTTTTT.

CDR3 residues: CASSLGEGGSYNEQFF. DNA of the CDR3: TGCGCCAGCAGCTTGGGGGAGGGGGGCTCTTACAATGAGCAGTTCTTC. This sequence joins TRBV5-1 and TRBJ2-1; D is possibly TRBD2 (7 bases). Trimming pared 0 bases from V and 4 bases from J, leaving 14 bases between. The CDR3 is 16 residues long. The germline CDR1 and CDR2 sequences are SGHRS and YFSETQ.

V usage is TRBV6-5 and J usage is TRBJ1-6, with D tentatively TRBD1 (5 bases). CDR1 is MNHEY, CDR2 SVGAGI, per germline. The germline V and J ends were trimmed by 5 bases and 9 bases, with 14 bases remaining between them. The CDR3 has 14 residues. CDR3 DNA sequence: TGTGCCAGCAGTCGACAGCATGGGGCTTCACCCCTCCACTTT. Amino acids: CASSRQHGASPLHF.

The chain carries TRBV11-2 and TRBJ2-7, with D unresolved. The CDR3 runs 14 residues. V was shortened by 2 bases and J by 3 bases, with 11 bases between the two germline ends. CDR1 SGHAT and CDR2 FQNNGV come from the germline V gene. The CDR3 nucleotides are TGTGCCAGCAGCTTACACAGCGTGGGCTACGAGCAGTACGTC. Translated, it gives CASSLHSVGYEQYV.

The chain uses TRBV6-2 or TRBV6-3 and TRBJ2-1, with TRBD2 identical over 9 bases. The CDR3 length is 17 residues. Germline assignment: CDR1 MNHEY and CDR2 SVGEGT. V lost 2 bases and J lost 2; bases outside the gene matches: 7. This chain's CDR3 is CASSYDSGGPTYNEQFF. The CDR3 DNA reads as TGTGCCAGCAGTTACGACAGCGGGGGGCCTACCTACAATGAGCAGTTCTTC.

V usage is TRBV20-1 and J usage is TRBJ1-1, with no clear D. Trimming removed 1 base at V and 6 bases at J, with 12 bases between. This CDR3 region has 13 residues. Germline-derived CDR1 and CDR2 are DFQATT and SNEGSKA (reference sequence). The CDR3 DNA reads as TGCAGTGCTAGAGTGTTCCCTATCCCTGAAGCTTTCTTT. It is translated as CSARVFPIPEAFF.

This clonotype came up a few times. This chain joins TRBV27 and TRBJ2-7; a possible D gene is TRBD1 (6 bases). Germline V gene data show CDR1 as MNHEY and CDR2 as SMNVEV (reference sequence). Between the trimmed V and J ends, which lost 6 bases and 0 bases, there was a span of 12 bases. The CDR3 is made up of 14 amino acids. DNA of the CDR3: TGTGCCAGCAGGGACAGACCGAGCTCCTACGAGCAGTACGTC. As protein: CASRDRPSSYEQYV.

The chain employs TRBV12-3 or TRBV12-4 and TRBJ1-1; perhaps TRBD1 as D (5 bases). The CDR3 loop spans 13 amino acids. Trimming removed 7 bases at V and 1 base at J, with 10 bases between. The CDR3 here is CASTPTGNTEAFF. The CDR3 region has the DNA TGTGCCAGCACCCCTACAGGGAACACTGAAGCTTTCTTT.

The chain employs TRBV25-1 and TRBJ2-1; D is perhaps TRBD1 (5 bases). V lost 2 bases and J lost 12, with 8 bases in between. The CDR3 sequence is 11 residues long. Germline CDR1 and CDR2: MGHDK and SYGVNS. The CDR3 region has the DNA TGTGCCAGCAGTGAAGGGGCCGGGCAGTTCTTC. It codes for CASSEGAGQFF. Full variable domain (rest looked up from reference TRBV25-1 and TRBJ2-1): EADIYQTPRYLVIGTGKKITLECSQTMGHDKMYWYQQDPGMELHLIHYSYGVNSTEKGDLSSESTVSRIRTEHFPLTLESARPSHTSQYLCASSEGAGQFFGPGTRLTVL.

This clonotype was picked up a small number of times. The chain uses TRBV3-1 and TRBJ1-1, with D unresolved. The CDR3 runs 14 residues. V was pared by 2 bases and J by 6 bases, with 13 bases between. The germline V gene has CDR1 LGHDT and CDR2 YNNKEL (reference sequence). CDR3 coding DNA: TGTGCCAGCAGCCAACTGTTAGGAGGCCCTGAAGCTTTCTTT. This sequence encodes CASSQLLGGPEAFF.

This clonotype was found a few times. The chain carries TRBV6-2 or TRBV6-3 and TRBJ1-5; the D is unclear. Per germline, CDR1 MNHEY and CDR2 SVGEGT. The CDR3 sequence is 15 residues long. The ends were cut back, 6 bases at V and 0 bases at J, with 12 bases in the middle. CDR3: CASRVDGSSNQPQHF. DNA for the CDR3: TGTGCCAGCAGGGTTGATGGGTCTAGCAATCAGCCCCAGCATTTT.

This clonotype was counted between two and nine times. The chain combines TRBV20-1 with TRBJ2-5, with D uncertain. The germline CDR1 and CDR2 sequences are DFQATT and SNEGSKA (reference sequence). CDR3 size: 11 residues. Trimming cost V 1 base and J 9 bases, with 9 bases left between them. The CDR3: CSARGSGAQYF. The CDR3 region has the DNA TGCAGTGCTAGAGGAAGTGGGGCCCAGTACTTC.

This clonotype was observed many times. The V gene is TRBV7-6, the J gene TRBJ2-5, with 11 positions matching TRBD2. The germline V gene encodes CDR1 SGHVS and CDR2 FNYEAQ. The V gene end was trimmed by 0 bases and the J gene end by 2 bases; junction bases not matched to a gene: 8. The CDR3 runs to 18 residues. The DNA for the CDR3 is TGTGCCAGCAGCTTAGCCTCTAGCGGGGGGCCGAAGCAAGAGACCCAGTACTTC. It yields the protein CASSLASSGGPKQETQYF.

This clonotype was seen only a few times. The chain joins TRBV10-1 to TRBJ2-3; the match to TRBD2 covers 8 bases. There are 15 residues in the CDR3. Germline assignment: CDR1 WNHNN and CDR2 SYGVQD (reference sequence). The junction had 6 bases not matched to a gene; V was cut back by 3 bases and J by 4 bases. CDR3 protein: CASSDPRGAADTQYF. The CDR3 DNA reads TGCGCCAGCAGTGACCCGCGGGGGGCCGCAGATACGCAGTATTTT.

The gene calls are TRBV18 and TRBJ2-7; D is perhaps TRBD2 (5 bases). CDR3 length: 13 amino acids. The V end lost 3 bases, the J end lost 1 base, and 7 bases lay between the germline ends. Germline V gene sequence: CDR1 KGHSH, CDR2 LQKENI. CDR3 region: CASSPSGSYEQYV. The CDR3 nucleotides read TGTGCCAGCTCACCTTCGGGGTCCTACGAGCAGTACGTC.

This clonotype has more than one count but fewer than ten. The chain has TRBV4-2 and TRBJ2-7, with D tentatively TRBD1 or TRBD2 (5 bases each). The CDR3 loop spans 18 amino acids. Germline CDR1 is LGHNA and CDR2 is YNFKEQ. Trimming pared 4 bases from V and 2 bases from J, leaving 24 bases between. The CDR3 spells CASSRCNRNGTLAYEQYV. The CDR3 coding sequence is TGTGCCAGCAGCCGGTGTAATAGGAACGGGACCCTTGCCTACGAGCAGTACGTC.

J is TRBJ2-3 and V is TRBV27, with TRBD1 matching 9 bases. Germline CDR1 is MNHEY and CDR2 is SMNVEV (reference sequence). J gave up 3 bases and V 3 bases, and 4 bases lay outside the gene matches. This CDR3 contains 15 residues. The CDR3 DNA follows: TGTGCCAGCAGTTTCTGGGACAGGGTTACAGATACGCAGTATTTT. Protein: CASSFWDRVTDTQYF.

This clonotype was observed a handful of times. The gene calls are TRBV4-3 and TRBJ1-6; D gene ambiguous. CDR1 LGHNA and CDR2 YSLEER come from the germline V gene. The ends were cut back, 2 bases at V and 11 bases at J, with 13 bases in the middle. The CDR3 spans 14 residues. Here the CDR3 DNA reads TGCGCCAGCAGCCAACTAGGGAGGGTTGCACCCCTCCACTTT. Its protein is CASSQLGRVAPLHF.

This clonotype appeared many times. The chain is built from TRBV11-2 and TRBJ2-3, with D unresolved. The CDR3 totals 15 residues. V was shortened by 3 bases and J by 0 bases, with 10 bases between the two germline ends. Germline lookup yields CDR1 SGHAT and CDR2 FQNNGV. CDR3 region: CASSFRLDSTDTQYF. The CDR3 nucleotides are TGTGCCAGCAGCTTTCGGCTAGACAGCACAGATACGCAGTATTTT. Complete variable domain (other parts from reference TRBV11-2 and TRBJ2-3): EAGVAQSPRYKIIEKRQSVAFWCNPISGHATLYWYQQILGQGPKLLIQFQNNGVVDDSQLPKDRFSAERLKGVDSTLKIQPAKLEDSAVYLCASSFRLDSTDTQYFGPGTRLTVL.

This clonotype was seen more than once but under ten times. The V gene is TRBV27, the J gene TRBJ2-7; 7 bases agree with TRBD1. From germline, CDR1 is MNHEY and CDR2 SMNVEV (reference sequence). The J segment lost 2 bases and the V segment lost 5 bases, leaving 12 bases of the junction unmatched. CDR3 length: 16 residues. CDR3 in DNA: TGTGCCAGCAGTGCACTGTACAGGGGTAATCCCTACGAGCAGTACTTC. Its protein product is CASSALYRGNPYEQYF.

This clonotype was seen a handful of times. The rearrangement uses TRBV6-1 and TRBJ2-3; either TRBD1 or TRBD2 may fit D (6 bases each). This CDR3 is built from 13 residues. Trimming left V 6 bases short and J 6 bases short, with 13 bases between. Germline V gene sequence: CDR1 MNHNS, CDR2 SASEGT. This chain's CDR3 is CASSYGGQDTQYF. The CDR3 nucleotides are TGTGCCAGCAGCTATGGGGGGCAGGATACGCAGTATTTT.

In this sample, this clonotype turned up a few times. This chain joins TRBV24-1 and TRBJ2-2; the D is unclear. CDR1 and CDR2 (germline): KGHDR, SFDVKD. Trimming took off 9 bases at V and 0 bases at J, with 10 bases between the two ends. The CDR3 is 14 amino acids. CDR3 DNA sequence: TGTGCCACCTCATCTTTACCGAACACCGGGGAGCTGTTTTTT. It encodes CATSSLPNTGELFF.

This clonotype was recorded at least ten times. The chain uses TRBV20-1 and TRBJ2-2; a possible D gene is TRBD2 (7 bases). The CDR3 has 17 amino acids. Germline CDR1 and CDR2: DFQATT and SNEGSKA (reference sequence). Trimming stripped 0 bases from V and 3 bases from J, with 17 bases between. For the CDR3, the DNA is TGCAGTGCTAGAGACCCAGGGGCGGGGGCCCACACCGGGGAGCTGTTTTTT. Residues: CSARDPGAGAHTGELFF.

The V and J genes are TRBV7-9 and TRBJ2-7; possibly TRBD2 for D (6 bases). Germline loops: CDR1 SEHNR, CDR2 FQNEAQ (reference sequence). CDR3 length: 10 amino acids. Trimming pared 8 bases from V and 7 bases from J, leaving 9 bases between. The CDR3 DNA follows: TGTGCCAGCGGGGCGGGGGAGCAGTACTTC. Protein: CASGAGEQYF.

Note on this clonotype: Germline is not matched at one junction end, which may reflect a read error. The genes are TRBV4-1 and TRBJ1-1; no clear D gene. CDR1 MGHRA and CDR2 YSYEKL come from the germline V gene. The CDR3 consists of 13 residues. The CDR3 reads CASSQARNTEAFF. CDR3 in DNA: TGTGCCAGCAGCCAAGCAAGGAACACTGAAGCTTTCTTT.

The chain is built from TRBV7-9 and TRBJ2-3; 12 bases line up with TRBD2. Per the germline V gene, CDR1 is SEHNR and CDR2 is FQNEAQ (reference sequence). The CDR3 spans 14 residues. V was clipped by 5 bases and J by 9 bases; unmatched bases: 6. The CDR3 protein is CASSTSGGPVTQYF. In nucleotides, the CDR3 is TGTGCCAGCAGCACTAGCGGGGGGCCAGTCACGCAGTATTTT.

V and J are TRBV6-1 and TRBJ1-2; no definite D call. V was cut by 1 base and J by 4 bases, with 7 bases left in between. Germline CDR1 reads MNHNS; CDR2 reads SASEGT. The CDR3 extends over 13 amino acids. The CDR3 loop is CASSEDGFYGYTF. The CDR3 DNA reads as TGTGCCAGCAGTGAAGACGGTTTCTATGGCTACACCTTC.